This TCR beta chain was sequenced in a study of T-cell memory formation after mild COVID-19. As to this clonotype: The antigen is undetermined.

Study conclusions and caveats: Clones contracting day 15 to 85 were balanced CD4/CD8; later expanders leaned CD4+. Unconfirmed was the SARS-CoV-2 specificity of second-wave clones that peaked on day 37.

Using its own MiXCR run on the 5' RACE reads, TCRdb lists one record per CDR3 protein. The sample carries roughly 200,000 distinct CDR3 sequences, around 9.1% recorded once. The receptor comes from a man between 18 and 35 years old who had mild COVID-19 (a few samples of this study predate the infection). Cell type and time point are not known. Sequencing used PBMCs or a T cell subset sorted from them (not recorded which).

CDR3 nucleotides: TGTGCCAGCAGTTTAATTCTCGAAAGTCCTTACTTC. Its protein is CASSLILESPYF. V and J are TRBV12-3 or TRBV12-4 and TRBJ2-5; D is undetermined. The CDR3 runs 12 residues. V shed 2 bases and J shed 14 bases, with 15 bases lying between them.